One sample yielded the 14 T cell receptor beta chains listed below, sequenced in a study of cytomegalovirus exposure and HLA in healthy donors. PCR used 60 Vbeta primers and 13 Jbeta primers. Assay used: immunoSEQ multiplex PCR; TCRdb lists only in-frame clones, some missing. Of 150,000 or so clones listed, roughly four fifths are singletons. Sample: PBMCs. The origin of the receptors is a middle-aged woman in good health and CMV-seronegative.

This chain links TRBV7-6 with TRBJ1-5; the D gene is possibly TRBD1 (5 bases). The CDR3 is 14 residues long. V was shortened by 1 base and J by 9 bases, with 13 bases between the two germline ends. Germline values: CDR1 SGHVS, CDR2 FNYEAQ. CDR3 region: CASSLDIGRGPQHF. The CDR3 region has the DNA TGTGCCAGCAGCTTAGATATTGGTAGGGGGCCCCAGCATTTT.

This clone was detected once. The chain has TRBV29-1 and TRBJ2-1; no clear D gene. Trimming left V 7 bases short and J 0 bases short, with 10 bases between. The CDR3 is 13 amino acids. Germline-derived CDR1 and CDR2 are SQVTM and ANQGSEA. The CDR3 reads CSGGVRSYNEQFF. CDR3 coding DNA: TGCAGCGGTGGAGTCCGCTCCTACAATGAGCAGTTCTTC.

V and J are TRBV21-1 and TRBJ1-5. TRBV21-1 is reported as a pseudogene. The length of the CDR3 is 17 residues. CDR3 in amino acids: CASSKVKPDYSNQPQHF. The DNA of the CDR3 is TGTGCCAGCAGCAAAGTCAAGCCAGACTATAGCAATCAGCCCCAGCATTTT.

This sequence joins TRBV7-9 and TRBJ2-7; D unresolved. Germline values: CDR1 SEHNR, CDR2 FQNEAQ (reference sequence). The CDR3 loop spans 12 amino acids. With 5 bases removed from V and 5 bases from J, the gap between germline ends came to 10 bases. CDR3 DNA: TGTGCCAGCAGCCCTCTCCTTGACGAGCAGTACTTC. Translating it yields CASSPLLDEQYF.

J is TRBJ2-1 and V is TRBV6-1; the D gene is possibly TRBD2 (5 bases). In germline, CDR1 is MNHNS, CDR2 SASEGT. This CDR3 is 14 amino acids long. Trimming removed 7 bases from V and 7 bases from J, with 17 bases in between. The CDR3 DNA reads TGTGCCAGCACCGAAGGAAGGACTTTGAATGAGCAGTTCTTC. Its protein is CASTEGRTLNEQFF.

The chain has TRBV7-9 and TRBJ2-2; TRBD2 matches 13 bases. The CDR3 sequence is 16 residues long. Germline CDR1 is SEHNR and CDR2 is FQNEAQ (reference sequence). The J segment lost 5 bases and the V segment lost 4 bases, leaving 4 bases of the junction unmatched. CDR3 protein: CASSSTSGRGTGELFF. Written as DNA, the CDR3 is TGTGCCAGCAGCTCCACTAGCGGGAGGGGGACCGGGGAGCTGTTTTTT.

The rearrangement joins TRBV7-8 to TRBJ2-4, with TRBD2 as a possible D gene (7 bases). This CDR3 spans 18 amino acids. V shed 5 bases and J shed 2 bases, with 22 bases lying between them. Germline lookup yields CDR1 SGHVS and CDR2 FQNEAQ. For the CDR3, the DNA is TGTGCCAGCAGCCAAGGGGCTCGGGGGGCGCAGACCAAAAACATTCAGTACTTC. Amino acid sequence: CASSQGARGAQTKNIQYF. The full variable domain, completed using reference TRBV7-8 and TRBJ2-4, is GAGVSQSPRYKVAKRGQDVALRCDPISGHVSLFWYQQALGQGPEFLTYFQNEAQLDKSGLPSDRFFAERPEGSVSTLKIQRTQQEDSAVYLCASSQGARGAQTKNIQYFGAGTRLSVL.

This clone was counted a single time. The chain combines TRBV30 with TRBJ2-1, with 8 positions matching TRBD1. The V gene's germline CDR1 is GTSNPN and CDR2 SVGIG (reference sequence). This CDR3 contains 17 residues. V was clipped by 1 base and J by 4 bases; unmatched bases: 12. CDR3 amino acids: CAWSGRGPSKLYNEQFF. The CDR3 DNA sequence: TGTGCCTGGAGTGGCAGGGGGCCCTCCAAATTATACAATGAGCAGTTCTTC.

The rearrangement joins TRBV19 to TRBJ1-2, with D tentatively TRBD1 (6 bases). Trimming stripped 5 bases from V and 7 bases from J, with 20 bases between. There are 15 residues in the CDR3. Germline CDR1 LNHDA, CDR2 SQIVND (reference sequence). The CDR3, as DNA: TGTGCCAGTAGTCTCACGGAAGACAGGACCGCTGGCTACACCTTC. As protein: CASSLTEDRTAGYTF. The full variable domain, in which reference TRBV19 and TRBJ1-2 provide the parts outside the CDR3, is DGGITQSPKYLFRKEGQNVTLSCEQNLNHDAMYWYRQDPGQGLRLIYYSQIVNDFQKGDIAEGYSVSREKKESFPLTVTSAQKNPTAFYLCASSLTEDRTAGYTFGSGTRLTVV.

The rearrangement joins TRBV9 to TRBJ2-1; D not certain. With 0 bases removed from V and 5 bases from J, the gap between germline ends came to 9 bases. Germline V lookup: CDR1 SGDLS, CDR2 YYNGEE. The CDR3 consists of 14 residues. CDR3 sequence (DNA): TGTGCCAGCAGCGTAGGCGGTCAAGACAATGAGCAGTTCTTC. Its translation is CASSVGGQDNEQFF.

This clone was observed once. The chain has TRBV4-2 and TRBJ1-2, with 7 bases fitting TRBD1. This CDR3 is built from 17 residues. The germline V gene encodes CDR1 LGHNA and CDR2 YNFKEQ. V shed 0 bases and J 0 bases; nucleotides not matched to a gene: 7. CDR3 nucleotides: TGTGCCAGCAGCCAAGATGGGGGTACAGGGGCTAACTATGGCTACACCTTC. Protein sequence: CASSQDGGTGANYGYTF.

This clone turned up a few times. The chain has TRBV11-2 and TRBJ2-7, with 14 bases fitting TRBD2. Germline CDR1 SGHAT, CDR2 FQNNGV. After removal of 1 base from V and 3 bases from J, the junction contained 5 bases not matched to a gene. There are 17 residues in the CDR3. The CDR3 here is CASSLVIGTSGSYEQYF. DNA for the CDR3: TGTGCCAGCAGCTTAGTCATCGGGACTAGCGGGAGCTACGAGCAGTACTTC. The whole variable domain, filled in from reference TRBV11-2 and TRBJ2-7, reads EAGVAQSPRYKIIEKRQSVAFWCNPISGHATLYWYQQILGQGPKLLIQFQNNGVVDDSQLPKDRFSAERLKGVDSTLKIQPAKLEDSAVYLCASSLVIGTSGSYEQYFGPGTRLTVT.

CDR3 in DNA: TGTGCCAGCAGGACCGGGACAGACACCTACGAGCAGTACTTC. Its protein is CASRTGTDTYEQYF. The genes are TRBV6-1 and TRBJ2-7; 7 positions match TRBD1. CDR1 MNHNS and CDR2 SASEGT come from the germline V gene. The CDR3 has 14 residues. Trimming cost V 6 bases and J 2 bases; bases outside gene matches: 7.

V is TRBV7-9 and J is TRBJ1-4, with a weak D call TRBD1 (6 bases). The ends were cut back, 3 bases at V and 8 bases at J, with 16 bases in the middle. Germline CDR1 SEHNR, CDR2 FQNEAQ (reference sequence). The CDR3 length is 15 residues. The chain's CDR3 is CASSFGNREGEKLFF. The CDR3 coding sequence is TGTGCCAGCAGCTTTGGAAACAGGGAAGGGGAAAAACTGTTTTTT.